One T cell receptor beta chain is described in this entry. Its antigen is still unknown. This record comes from a study of beta chain features in type 1 diabetes. Study-wide findings and caveats: Type 1 diabetes patients showed a moderate but significant shortening of TCRB CDR3s in all four CD4+ subsets. It was not settled here whether HLA type affects TCRB rearrangement. With patients and controls alike, PCR might favor shorter templates to an equal degree.

About 110 mL of blood, on average, came from one heparinised draw per donor. The study reverse transcribed the entire isolated RNA, so it sequenced expressed TCRB transcripts. Profiled with immunoSEQ multiplex PCR; TCRdb holds only in-frame clones, not every one. Among some 160,000 clones listed, roughly 10% were seen once. The CDR3 length is 13 residues. Germline-derived CDR1 and CDR2 are SNHLY and FYNNEI. Trimming cost V 4 bases and J 5 bases, with 9 bases left between them. The genes are TRBV2 and TRBJ1-5; TRBD1 might be the D (5 bases). The receptor comes from a woman younger than 45 with type 1 diabetes. The source material was central memory CD4+ T cells from blood. The CDR3 DNA is TGTGCCAGCAGTGGGGGCAAGGATCAGCCCCAGCATTTT. This codes for CASSGGKDQPQHF.